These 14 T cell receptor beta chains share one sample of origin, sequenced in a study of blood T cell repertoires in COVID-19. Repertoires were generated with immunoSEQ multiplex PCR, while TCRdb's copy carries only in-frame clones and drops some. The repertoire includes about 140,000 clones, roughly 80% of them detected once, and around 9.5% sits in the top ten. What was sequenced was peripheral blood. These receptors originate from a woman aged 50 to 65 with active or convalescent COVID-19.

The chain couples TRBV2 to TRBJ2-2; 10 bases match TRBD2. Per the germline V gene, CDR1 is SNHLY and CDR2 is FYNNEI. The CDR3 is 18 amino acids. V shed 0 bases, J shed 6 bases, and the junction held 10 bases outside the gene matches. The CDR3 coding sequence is TGTGCCAGCAGTGAAGCGCCCCCTAGCGGGAGAGGTTCCGGGGAGCTGTTTTTT. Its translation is CASSEAPPSGRGSGELFF.

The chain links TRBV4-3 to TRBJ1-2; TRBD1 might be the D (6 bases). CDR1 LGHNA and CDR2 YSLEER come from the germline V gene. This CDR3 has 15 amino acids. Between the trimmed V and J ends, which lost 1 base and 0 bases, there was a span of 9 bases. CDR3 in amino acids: CASSQAPGANYGYTF. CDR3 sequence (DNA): TGCGCCAGCAGCCAAGCTCCAGGGGCTAACTATGGCTACACCTTC.

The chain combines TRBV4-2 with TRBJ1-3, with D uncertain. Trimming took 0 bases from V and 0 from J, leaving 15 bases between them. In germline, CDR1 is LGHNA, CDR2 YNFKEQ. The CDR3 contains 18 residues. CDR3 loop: CASSQDKGGGSSGNTIYF. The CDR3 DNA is TGTGCCAGCAGCCAAGATAAAGGAGGAGGAAGCTCTGGAAACACCATATATTTT.

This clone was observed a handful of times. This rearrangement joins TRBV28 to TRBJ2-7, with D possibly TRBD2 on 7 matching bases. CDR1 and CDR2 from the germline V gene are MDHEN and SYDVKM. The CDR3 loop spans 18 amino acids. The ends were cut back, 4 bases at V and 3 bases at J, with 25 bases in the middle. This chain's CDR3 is CASSSDYRGQLAGYEQYF. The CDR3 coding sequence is TGTGCCAGCAGTTCAGATTACCGAGGACAGTTAGCGGGCTACGAGCAGTACTTC.

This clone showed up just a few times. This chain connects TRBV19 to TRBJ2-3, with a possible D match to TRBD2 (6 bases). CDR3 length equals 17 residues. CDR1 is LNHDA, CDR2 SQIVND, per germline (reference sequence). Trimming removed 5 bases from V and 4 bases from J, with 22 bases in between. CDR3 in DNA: TGTGCCAGTAGTCGGGGGAGGACAACAGTAGCCCCAGATACGCAGTATTTT. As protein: CASSRGRTTVAPDTQYF.

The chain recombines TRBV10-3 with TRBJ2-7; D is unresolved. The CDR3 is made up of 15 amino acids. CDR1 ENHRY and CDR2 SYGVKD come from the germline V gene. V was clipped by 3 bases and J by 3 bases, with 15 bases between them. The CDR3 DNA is TGTGCCATCAGTGATGGGTGGAACAGCAACTACGAGCAGTACTTC. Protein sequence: CAISDGWNSNYEQYF.

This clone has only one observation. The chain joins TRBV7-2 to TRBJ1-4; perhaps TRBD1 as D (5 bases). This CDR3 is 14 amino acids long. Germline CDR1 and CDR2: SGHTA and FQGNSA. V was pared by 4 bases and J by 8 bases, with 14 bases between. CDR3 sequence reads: CASSSGPGGEKLFF. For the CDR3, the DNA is TGTGCCAGCAGCTCCGGTCCGGGGGGGGAAAAACTGTTTTTT.

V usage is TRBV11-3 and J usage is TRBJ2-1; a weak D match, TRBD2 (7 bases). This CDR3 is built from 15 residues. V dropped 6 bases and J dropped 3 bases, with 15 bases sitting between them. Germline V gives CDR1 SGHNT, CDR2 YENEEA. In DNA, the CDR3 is TGTGCCAGCAGTAGTCGAGGGGGGGACTACAATGAGCAGTTCTTC. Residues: CASSSRGGDYNEQFF.

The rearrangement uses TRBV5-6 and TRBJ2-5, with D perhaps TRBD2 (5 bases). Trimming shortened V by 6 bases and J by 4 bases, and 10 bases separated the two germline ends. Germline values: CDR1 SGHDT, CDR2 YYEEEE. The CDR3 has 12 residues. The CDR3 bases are TGTGCCAGCACCGCACTAGGAGAGACCCAGTACTTC. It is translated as CASTALGETQYF.

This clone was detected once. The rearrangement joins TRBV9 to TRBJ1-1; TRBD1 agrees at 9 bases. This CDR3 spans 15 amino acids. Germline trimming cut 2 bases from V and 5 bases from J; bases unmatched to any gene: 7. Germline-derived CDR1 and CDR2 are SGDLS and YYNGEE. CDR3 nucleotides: TGTGCCAGCAGCGTTAGACAGGGGGAATTGACTGAAGCTTTCTTT. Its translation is CASSVRQGELTEAFF.

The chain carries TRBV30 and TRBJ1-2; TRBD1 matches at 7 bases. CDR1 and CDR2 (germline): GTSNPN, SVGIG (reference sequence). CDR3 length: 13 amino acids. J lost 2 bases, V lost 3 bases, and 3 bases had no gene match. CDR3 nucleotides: TGTGCCTGGAGCGCACAGGGGAACTATGGCTACACCTTC. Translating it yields CAWSAQGNYGYTF.

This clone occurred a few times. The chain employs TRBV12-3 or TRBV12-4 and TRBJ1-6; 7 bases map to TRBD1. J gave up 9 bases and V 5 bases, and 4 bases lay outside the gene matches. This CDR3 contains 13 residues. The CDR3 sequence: CASSRQGLSPLHF. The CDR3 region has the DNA TGTGCCAGCAGTCGACAGGGTCTTTCACCCCTCCACTTT.

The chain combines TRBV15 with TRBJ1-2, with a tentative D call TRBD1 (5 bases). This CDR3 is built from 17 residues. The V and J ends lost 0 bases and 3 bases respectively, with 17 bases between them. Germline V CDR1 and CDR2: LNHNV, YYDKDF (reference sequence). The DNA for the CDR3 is TGTGCCACCAGCAGAGATGTTCCCGCAGGGTCCTACTATGGCTACACCTTC. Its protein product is CATSRDVPAGSYYGYTF.

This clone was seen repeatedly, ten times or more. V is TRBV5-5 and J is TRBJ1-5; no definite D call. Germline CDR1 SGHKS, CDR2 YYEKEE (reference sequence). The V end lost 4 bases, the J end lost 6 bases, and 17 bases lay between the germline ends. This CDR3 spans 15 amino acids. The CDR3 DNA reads TGTGCCAGCAGCCTTGAGGGAGGGCTCGGTCAGCCCCAGCATTTT. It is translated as CASSLEGGLGQPQHF.